This T cell receptor beta chain was sequenced during a study of control samples from healthy donors and cancer patients. The method was immunoSEQ multiplex PCR; TCRdb's version includes in-frame clones alone and lacks a portion of them. The sample lists about 130,000 clones; approximately 94% were seen once. Sequenced sample: blood. The receptor was derived from a young man in good health.

This CDR3 is CASSLSVGGHSEAFF. The CDR3 nucleotides read TGTGCCAGCAGCTTGTCAGTGGGGGGGCATAGTGAAGCTTTCTTT. The gene calls are TRBV5-4 and TRBJ1-1, with D possibly matching TRBD1 (6 bases). The length of the CDR3 is 15 residues. Germline V CDR1 and CDR2: SGHNT, YYREEE (reference sequence). V dropped 1 base and J dropped 7 bases, with 17 bases sitting between them.